The following is a TCR beta chain sequence with its context. No antigen is known for it. With 60 Vbeta and 13 Jbeta primers, the PCR was carried out. TCRdb keeps only in-frame clones here, not all; method: immunoSEQ multiplex PCR. This table has 100,000 to 120,000 clones, around 74% appearing once. This specimen comes from a study of cytomegalovirus exposure and HLA in healthy donors. Regarding the study as a whole: There were some V segments, including TRBV6-2 and TRBV6-3, excluded as indistinguishable. Compared with the roughly 670-donor mean, an Asian-associated ancestry cluster reportedly had fewer N-insertions, according to a later analysis.

The V end was cut by 2 bases, the J end by 2 bases, with 10 bases between. Looked up from germline, CDR1 is SGHTA and CDR2 is FQGNSA. The CDR3 spans 16 residues. J is TRBJ1-6 and V is TRBV7-2; no clear D. Sequencing input: PBMCs. The receptor's source is a middle-aged woman in good health and CMV-seropositive. The CDR3, as DNA: TGTGCCAGCAGCTTACCTCGGCGGGCCTATAATTCACCCCTCCACTTT. Its protein is CASSLPRRAYNSPLHF.